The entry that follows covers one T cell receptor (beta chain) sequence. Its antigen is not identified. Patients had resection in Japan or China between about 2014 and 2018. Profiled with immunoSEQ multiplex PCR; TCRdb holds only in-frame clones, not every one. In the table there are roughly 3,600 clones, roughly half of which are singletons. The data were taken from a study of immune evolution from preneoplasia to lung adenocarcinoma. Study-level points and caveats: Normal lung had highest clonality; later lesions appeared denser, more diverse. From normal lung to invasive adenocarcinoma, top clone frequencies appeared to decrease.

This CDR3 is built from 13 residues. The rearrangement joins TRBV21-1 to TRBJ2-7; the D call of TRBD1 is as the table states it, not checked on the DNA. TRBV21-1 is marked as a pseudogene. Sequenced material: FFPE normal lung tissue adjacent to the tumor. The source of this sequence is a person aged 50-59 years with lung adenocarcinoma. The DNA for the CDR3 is TGTGCCAGCAGAGGGCAGGGGTCCTACGAGCAGTACTTC. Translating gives CASRGQGSYEQYF.